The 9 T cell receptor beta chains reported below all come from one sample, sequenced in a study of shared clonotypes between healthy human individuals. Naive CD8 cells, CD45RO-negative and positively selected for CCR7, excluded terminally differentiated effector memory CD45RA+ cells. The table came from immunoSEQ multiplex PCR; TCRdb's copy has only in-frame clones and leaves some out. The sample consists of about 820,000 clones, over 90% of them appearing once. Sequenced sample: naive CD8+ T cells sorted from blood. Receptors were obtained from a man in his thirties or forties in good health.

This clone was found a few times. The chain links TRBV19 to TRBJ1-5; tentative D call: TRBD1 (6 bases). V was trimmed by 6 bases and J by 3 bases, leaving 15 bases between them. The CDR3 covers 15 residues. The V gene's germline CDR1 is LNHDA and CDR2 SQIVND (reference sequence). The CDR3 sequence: CASRNWDTDNQPQHF. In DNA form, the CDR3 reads TGTGCCAGTAGAAACTGGGACACGGACAATCAGCCCCAGCATTTT.

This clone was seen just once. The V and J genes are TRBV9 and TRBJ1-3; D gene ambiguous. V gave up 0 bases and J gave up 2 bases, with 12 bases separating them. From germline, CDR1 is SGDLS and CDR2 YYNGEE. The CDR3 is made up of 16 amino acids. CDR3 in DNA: TGTGCCAGCAGCGTAGCTGTACGGGAAGCTGGAAACACCATATATTTT. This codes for CASSVAVREAGNTIYF.

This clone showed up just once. This CDR3 reads CASSLALSYNEQFF. DNA for the CDR3: TGTGCCAGCAGCTTGGCCCTCTCCTACAATGAGCAGTTCTTC. J is TRBJ2-1 and V is TRBV5-5; D gene unclear. This CDR3 region has 14 residues. Germline V gene sequence: CDR1 SGHKS, CDR2 YYEKEE (reference sequence). V was shortened by 0 bases and J by 0 bases, with 4 bases between the two germline ends.

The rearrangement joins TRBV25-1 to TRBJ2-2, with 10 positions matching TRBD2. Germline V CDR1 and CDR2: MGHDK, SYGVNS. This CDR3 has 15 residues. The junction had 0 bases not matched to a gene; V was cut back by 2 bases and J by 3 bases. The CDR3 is CASSELAGDTGELFF. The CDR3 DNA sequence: TGTGCCAGCAGTGAACTAGCGGGAGACACCGGGGAGCTGTTTTTT.

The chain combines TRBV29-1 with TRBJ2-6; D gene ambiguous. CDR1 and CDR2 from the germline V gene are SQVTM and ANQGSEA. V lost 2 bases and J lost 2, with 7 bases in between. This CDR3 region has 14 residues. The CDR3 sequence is CSVEFLTGANVLTF. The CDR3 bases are TGCAGCGTTGAATTCCTCACTGGGGCCAACGTCCTGACTTTC. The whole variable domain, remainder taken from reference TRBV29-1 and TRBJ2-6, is SAVISQKPSRDICQRGTSLTIQCQVDSQVTMMFWYRQQPGQSLTLIATANQGSEATYESGFVIDKFPISRPNLTFSTLTVSNMSPEDSSIYLCSVEFLTGANVLTFGAGSRLTVL.

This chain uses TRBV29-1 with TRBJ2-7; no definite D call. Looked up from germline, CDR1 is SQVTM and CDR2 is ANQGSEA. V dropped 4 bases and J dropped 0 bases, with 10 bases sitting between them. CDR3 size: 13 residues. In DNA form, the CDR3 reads TGCAGCGTTGTGGTAGGGCTCTCCTACGAGCAGTACTTC. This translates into CSVVVGLSYEQYF.

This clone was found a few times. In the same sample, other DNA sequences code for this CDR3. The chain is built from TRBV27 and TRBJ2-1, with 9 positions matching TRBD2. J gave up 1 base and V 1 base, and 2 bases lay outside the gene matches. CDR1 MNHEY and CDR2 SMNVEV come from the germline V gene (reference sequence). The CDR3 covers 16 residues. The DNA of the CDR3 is TGTGCCAGCAGTTTATATCTAGCGGGGTCCTACAATGAGCAGTTCTTC. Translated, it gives CASSLYLAGSYNEQFF.

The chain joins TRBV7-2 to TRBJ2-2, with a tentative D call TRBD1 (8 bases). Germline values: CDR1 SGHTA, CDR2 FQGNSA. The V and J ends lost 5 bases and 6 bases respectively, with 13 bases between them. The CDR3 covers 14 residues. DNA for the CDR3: TGTGCCAGCAGCCGGACAGGGAGGGCCGGGGAGCTGTTTTTT. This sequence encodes CASSRTGRAGELFF.

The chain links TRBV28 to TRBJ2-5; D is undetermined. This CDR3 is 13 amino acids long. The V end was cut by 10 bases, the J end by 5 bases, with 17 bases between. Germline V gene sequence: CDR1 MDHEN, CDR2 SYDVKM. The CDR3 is CATNFNLWETQYF. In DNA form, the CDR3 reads TGTGCCACCAACTTTAACTTGTGGGAGACCCAGTACTTC.